Shown below are 13 T cell receptor beta chains from a single sample sequenced in a study of shared clonotypes between healthy human individuals. Assay used: immunoSEQ multiplex PCR; TCRdb lists only in-frame clones, some missing. Of over 1.4 million clones listed, approximately 97% were seen once; the top ten hold roughly 1.2%. The sequenced sample was naive CD4+ T cells sorted from blood. Indicated subset: CD45RA+ positively selected. These receptors were obtained from a man aged 30 to 45 in good health.

As to this clone: The same CDR3 can be traced to other DNA sequences in this sample. The chain couples TRBV10-3 to TRBJ1-2, with unresolved D. This CDR3 is built from 13 residues. Germline-derived CDR1 and CDR2 are ENHRY and SYGVKD. Between the trimmed V and J ends, which lost 0 bases and 2 bases, there was a span of 4 bases. The CDR3 coding sequence is TGTGCCATCAGTGAGTCGGGGAACTATGGCTACACCTTC. Its protein product is CAISESGNYGYTF.

This clone was counted once. This rearrangement joins TRBV11-2 to TRBJ2-2, with 11 nucleotides matching TRBD2. J gave up 7 bases and V 6 bases, and 7 bases lay outside the gene matches. The CDR3 totals 15 residues. CDR1 is SGHAT and CDR2 is FQNNGV in the germline V gene. The CDR3 DNA reads as TGTGCCAGCAGGCCCCAGCTAGCGGGGGGCGGGGAGCTGTTTTTT. It translates to CASRPQLAGGGELFF.

V and J are TRBV11-2 and TRBJ2-1; no definite D call. The V end was cut by 4 bases, the J end by 10 bases, with 14 bases between. The CDR3 contains 13 residues. Per germline, CDR1 SGHAT and CDR2 FQNNGV. For the CDR3, the DNA is TGTGCCAGCAGCTCGTTGGTTTTTGGGGAGCAGTTCTTC. Encoded protein: CASSSLVFGEQFF. Full variable domain (rest looked up from reference TRBV11-2 and TRBJ2-1): EAGVAQSPRYKIIEKRQSVAFWCNPISGHATLYWYQQILGQGPKLLIQFQNNGVVDDSQLPKDRFSAERLKGVDSTLKIQPAKLEDSAVYLCASSSLVFGEQFFGPGTRLTVL.

This clone was seen only once. V is TRBV2 and J is TRBJ2-1; 12 bases are a match to TRBD1. CDR3 length: 15 residues. V shed 1 base, J shed 9 bases, and the junction held 4 bases outside the gene matches. Germline V gene lookup returns CDR1 SNHLY and CDR2 FYNNEI. CDR3 bases: TGTGCCAGCAGTGAAGGGGACAGGGGGCTAAGTGAGCAGTTCTTC. Translation: CASSEGDRGLSEQFF.

This chain joins TRBV28 and TRBJ2-7, with 14 positions matching TRBD2. V shed 7 bases, J shed 0 bases, and the junction held 11 bases outside the gene matches. The CDR3 extends over 18 amino acids. The germline gives CDR1 MDHEN, CDR2 SYDVKM. The CDR3 sequence is CASTSGLAGEGSSYEQYF. CDR3 coding DNA: TGTGCCAGCACCTCGGGACTAGCGGGAGAGGGGAGCTCCTACGAGCAGTACTTC.

This rearrangement joins TRBV14 to TRBJ2-3; D unclear. The germline V gene has CDR1 SGHDN and CDR2 FVKESK. CDR3 length: 15 residues. Trimming shortened V by 4 bases and J by 1 base, and 12 bases separated the two germline ends. CDR3 DNA: TGTGCCAGCAGCCCCGCCAGGCCGGGCACAGATACGCAGTATTTT. Its translation is CASSPARPGTDTQYF.

The V and J genes are TRBV4-2 and TRBJ2-1, with TRBD2 identical over 7 bases. CDR1 and CDR2 from the germline V gene are LGHNA and YNFKEQ. This CDR3 is built from 15 residues. V dropped 3 bases and J dropped 5; count of bases not matched to a gene: 7. In nucleotides, the CDR3 is TGTGCCAGCAGCCAGACGCCTAGCGGACACAATGAGCAGTTCTTC. This encodes CASSQTPSGHNEQFF.

The chain recombines TRBV5-4 with TRBJ2-5, with a tentative D call TRBD2 (6 bases). This CDR3 contains 15 residues. Germline V gene lookup returns CDR1 SGHNT and CDR2 YYREEE (reference sequence). V lost 3 bases to trimming and J lost 5 bases, with 17 bases between them. CDR3 sequence: CASSWNWGRGETQYF. For the CDR3, the DNA is TGTGCCAGCAGCTGGAATTGGGGCCGGGGGGAGACCCAGTACTTC.

The chain couples TRBV6-6 to TRBJ2-5; D is undetermined. CDR3 size: 12 residues. Germline-derived CDR1 and CDR2 are MNHNY and SVGAGI (reference sequence). The germline V and J ends were trimmed by 4 bases and 4 bases, with 7 bases remaining between them. In DNA form, the CDR3 reads TGTGCCAGCAGTTTGGCGGCAGAGACCCAGTACTTC. It encodes CASSLAAETQYF.

The V and J genes are TRBV27 and TRBJ2-7; the match to TRBD1 covers 9 bases. Germline trimming cut 5 bases from V and 4 bases from J; bases unmatched to any gene: 9. Germline V gene sequence: CDR1 MNHEY, CDR2 SMNVEV (reference sequence). The CDR3 runs to 15 residues. The CDR3 loop is CASSGRGQGRYEQYF. The CDR3 DNA is TGTGCCAGCAGTGGGCGGGGACAGGGCCGGTACGAGCAGTACTTC.

Regarding this clone: The sample carries other DNA sequences with the same CDR3. The gene calls are TRBV5-1 and TRBJ2-1; perhaps TRBD1 as D (6 bases). Looked up from germline, CDR1 is SGHRS and CDR2 is YFSETQ. CDR3 length: 11 amino acids. V lost 3 bases and J 9 bases, leaving 7 bases between the germline ends. CDR3 nucleotide sequence: TGCGCCAGCAGCTCAGGGGTTGAGCAGTTCTTC. Protein: CASSSGVEQFF.

This clone was counted between two and nine times. This sequence joins TRBV5-6 and TRBJ2-7, with TRBD1 matching 8 bases. V trimming: 0 bases; J trimming: 3 bases; junction bases outside the gene matches: 5. The CDR3 has 15 residues. Germline V lookup: CDR1 SGHDT, CDR2 YYEEEE. The CDR3 DNA reads as TGTGCCAGCAGCTTGGGCAGGGGGCGCGGCTACGAGCAGTACTTC. This encodes CASSLGRGRGYEQYF.

The chain couples TRBV29-1 to TRBJ2-7, with D uncertain. V was pared by 5 bases and J by 9 bases, with 14 bases between. Germline CDR1 and CDR2: SQVTM and ANQGSEA. CDR3 size: 11 residues. The CDR3 nucleotides are TGCAGCGTTCGGAGCTCCTCAAGGCAGTACTTC. Its protein is CSVRSSSRQYF.